These 32 T cell receptor beta chains were sequenced from one sample in a study of brain T cells in children with intractable seizures. Clones were read by immunoSEQ multiplex PCR, and TCRdb kept only the in-frame ones, dropping some. The top ten clones hold 5.5% to 6% of a sample with 300,000 to 400,000 clones, approximately 93% of them seen once. Time point of the sample: blood from clinic visit 5 months post-surgery; TSC patient then seizure free. Material: peripheral blood, obtained approximately 5 months after surgery. These TCRs come from a boy less than two years old with tuberous sclerosis and intractable seizures.

Concerning this clone: This sample also contains other DNA sequences that code for the same CDR3. V gene TRBV12-3 or TRBV12-4 combines with J gene TRBJ1-2; D gene ambiguous. V was pared by 2 bases and J by 6 bases, with 1 base between. The CDR3 runs 10 residues. The CDR3 protein is CASSLNGYTF. CDR3 nucleotide sequence: TGTGCCAGCAGTTTAAATGGCTACACCTTC.

The V and J genes are TRBV11-2 and TRBJ2-7; 9 nucleotides line up with TRBD1. CDR1 and CDR2 (germline): SGHAT, FQNNGV. This CDR3 comprises 15 residues. J was trimmed by 4 bases and V by 3 bases; bases with no gene match: 7. CDR3 sequence: CASSFNQGTGYEQYF. In nucleotides, the CDR3 is TGTGCCAGCAGCTTCAATCAAGGGACAGGGTACGAGCAGTACTTC.

The CDR3 nucleotides are TGTGCCAGCAGCCCGTGGCAGGATTCTGAAGCTTTCTTT. Protein sequence: CASSPWQDSEAFF. This chain uses TRBV7-9 with TRBJ1-1; D remains unclear. CDR1 is SEHNR, CDR2 FQNEAQ, per germline (reference sequence). V was trimmed by 5 bases and J by 6 bases, leaving 13 bases between them. CDR3 size: 13 residues.

This chain uses TRBV5-5 with TRBJ1-1, with TRBD1 as a possible D gene (6 bases). The V end was cut by 0 bases, the J end by 5 bases, with 8 bases between. CDR1 is SGHKS, CDR2 YYEKEE, per germline (reference sequence). This CDR3 is 13 amino acids long. This CDR3 is CASSLAQGTEAFF. Written as DNA, the CDR3 is TGTGCCAGCAGCTTGGCCCAGGGGACTGAAGCTTTCTTT.

The chain recombines TRBV2 with TRBJ1-1; D gene unclear. Trimming cost V 6 bases and J 1 base, with 15 bases left between them. Per the germline V gene, CDR1 is SNHLY and CDR2 is FYNNEI. The length of the CDR3 is 15 residues. The CDR3 sequence: CASRTLRIPNTEAFF. The CDR3 nucleotides read TGTGCCAGCAGAACTCTCAGGATTCCGAACACTGAAGCTTTCTTT.

This clone appeared a single time. The chain couples TRBV30 to TRBJ1-2, with 11 bases that match TRBD1. The CDR3 spans 13 residues. Germline CDR1 is GTSNPN and CDR2 is SVGIG (reference sequence). V shed 1 base, J shed 5 bases, and the junction held 0 bases outside the gene matches. In DNA, the CDR3 is TGTGCCTGGAGTGGGGACAGGGGGTATGGCTACACCTTC. As protein: CAWSGDRGYGYTF. The full variable domain, with the rest looked up from reference TRBV30 and TRBJ1-2, is SQTIHQWPATLVQPVGSPLSLECTVEGTSNPNLYWYRQAAGRGLQLLFYSVGIGQISSEVPQNLSASRPQDRQFILSSKKLLLSDSGFYLCAWSGDRGYGYTFGSGTRLTVV.

The rearrangement joins TRBV28 to TRBJ1-1, with no clear D. CDR1 is MDHEN and CDR2 is SYDVKM in the germline V gene. The ends were cut back, 5 bases at V and 2 bases at J, with 18 bases in the middle. This CDR3 comprises 16 residues. The CDR3 DNA follows: TGTGCCAGCAGTCCCATTGGGAGGAAACTAAACACTGAAGCTTTCTTT. It codes for CASSPIGRKLNTEAFF. Full variable domain (outside the CDR3, taken from reference TRBV28 and TRBJ1-1): DVKVTQSSRYLVKRTGEKVFLECVQDMDHENMFWYRQDPGLGLRLIYFSYDVKMKEKGDIPEGYSVSREKKERFSLILESASTNQTSMYLCASSPIGRKLNTEAFFGQGTRLTVV.

The chain combines TRBV11-3 with TRBJ2-3; 10 nucleotides line up with TRBD2. CDR3 length: 19 residues. Germline CDR1 and CDR2: SGHNT and YENEEA. The V and J ends lost 1 base and 0 bases, in that order; junction bases with no gene match: 10. The chain's CDR3 is CASSLGHITSGVSTDTQYF. Written as DNA, the CDR3 is TGTGCCAGCAGCTTAGGCCATATAACTAGCGGGGTTAGCACAGATACGCAGTATTTT.

The V and J genes are TRBV19 and TRBJ2-3, with 8 bases fitting TRBD2. V lost 1 base to trimming and J lost 3 bases; unmatched junction nucleotides: 12. CDR3 length equals 18 residues. Germline-derived CDR1 and CDR2 are LNHDA and SQIVND (reference sequence). Written as DNA, the CDR3 is TGTGCCAGTAGTATAGTTGGGGGCTTGAGCGGGAGAACAGATACGCAGTATTTT. Translation gives CASSIVGGLSGRTDTQYF.

The gene calls are TRBV29-1 and TRBJ2-2, with unresolved D. Trimming left V 4 bases short and J 0 bases short, with 6 bases between. The CDR3 consists of 13 residues. CDR1 and CDR2 (germline): SQVTM, ANQGSEA. CDR3 sequence: CSVVPPNTGELFF. As DNA, the CDR3 is TGCAGCGTTGTTCCCCCGAACACCGGGGAGCTGTTTTTT.

The chain employs TRBV9 and TRBJ2-3; no firm D call. Trimming shortened V by 3 bases and J by 0 bases, and 5 bases separated the two germline ends. The CDR3 runs 13 residues. Germline-derived CDR1 and CDR2 are SGDLS and YYNGEE. In DNA, the CDR3 is TGTGCCAGCAGCGCCGGTAGCACAGATACGCAGTATTTT. It encodes CASSAGSTDTQYF.

V usage is TRBV7-9 and J usage is TRBJ2-1, with a possible D match to TRBD1 (5 bases). The germline CDR1 and CDR2 sequences are SEHNR and FQNEAQ (reference sequence). The CDR3 runs to 15 residues. With 2 bases removed from V and 2 bases from J, the gap between germline ends came to 10 bases. The CDR3 DNA follows: TGTGCCAGCAGCTTAAGTGACAGCGCCTACAATGAGCAGTTCTTC. Translation gives CASSLSDSAYNEQFF.

This chain connects TRBV7-3 to TRBJ1-6, with D hard to call. The CDR3 totals 18 residues. The V gene lost 5 bases and the J gene lost 0 bases, with 17 bases spanning the gap. The germline gives CDR1 SGHTA, CDR2 FQGTGA. The CDR3 DNA sequence: TGTGCCAGCAGCCACCCGTTTGGAGGGAGCTCCTATAATTCACCCCTCCACTTT. It specifies CASSHPFGGSSYNSPLHF.

The V gene is TRBV6-5, the J gene TRBJ1-4; D may be TRBD1 (6 bases). This CDR3 spans 14 amino acids. Trimming removed 6 bases from V and 10 bases from J, with 18 bases in between. CDR1 and CDR2 from the germline V gene are MNHEY and SVGAGI. This CDR3 is CASSYDRTTAKLFF. In DNA form, the CDR3 reads TGTGCCAGCAGCTACGACAGGACCACCGCAAAACTGTTTTTT.

This clone was observed a single time. The chain uses TRBV7-8 and TRBJ2-3; TRBD2 matches 8 bases. The CDR3 is 18 residues long. V shed 2 bases, J shed 2 bases, and the junction held 12 bases outside the gene matches. The germline CDR1 and CDR2 sequences are SGHVS and FQNEAQ. The CDR3 coding sequence is TGTGCCAGCAGCTTATTGTTAGGAGGCGGGGGGAACACAGATACGCAGTATTTT. As protein: CASSLLLGGGGNTDTQYF.

About this clone: Germline is not matched at one junction end, which may reflect a read error. V is TRBV28 and J is TRBJ1-2; TRBD1 might be the D (6 bases). There are 14 residues in the CDR3. Germline CDR1 is MDHEN and CDR2 is SYDVKM. As DNA, the CDR3 is TGTGCCAGCAGTTACACAGGGTATAACGATGGCTACACCTTC. It encodes CASSYTGYNDGYTF.

The CDR3 DNA is TGTGCCAGCAGTGGGGGACTAGCGGGAGAATGGACGGATACGCAGTATTTT. As protein: CASSGGLAGEWTDTQYF. The chain recombines TRBV25-1 with TRBJ2-3; 14 nucleotides align to TRBD2. The CDR3 is 17 amino acids. Germline CDR1 and CDR2: MGHDK and SYGVNS. The V segment lost 4 bases and the J segment 6 bases; nucleotides outside the gene matches: 9.

The sample holds one count of this clone. The chain combines TRBV20-1 with TRBJ1-5; 7 positions match TRBD1. The length of the CDR3 is 16 residues. Trimming took 3 bases from V and 5 from J; bases not matched to a gene: 13. The germline V gene has CDR1 DFQATT and CDR2 SNEGSKA (reference sequence). The CDR3 DNA follows: TGCAGTGCTAGTAGGGGGGTGACAGGGAGGGATCAGCCCCAGCATTTT. Amino acids: CSASRGVTGRDQPQHF.

With respect to this clone: The junction departs from germline at one end; a sequencing error may be responsible. The chain joins TRBV7-7 to TRBJ2-5; 9 bases map to TRBD2. The CDR3 loop spans 18 amino acids. CDR1 and CDR2 from the germline V gene are SSHAT and FNYEAQ (reference sequence). The CDR3 is CASSLGLRRGGNQETQYF. In nucleotides, the CDR3 is TGTGCTAGCAGCTTAGGTCTCCGGCGGGGGGGCAACCAAGAGACCCAGTACTTC.

The CDR3 region is CASSVDLVTGELFF. CDR3 sequence (DNA): TGTGCCAGCAGCGTAGATTTGGTTACCGGGGAGCTGTTTTTT. The rearrangement joins TRBV9 to TRBJ2-2; D is ambiguous. Per the germline V gene, CDR1 is SGDLS and CDR2 is YYNGEE. There are 14 residues in the CDR3. The V end lost 0 bases, the J end lost 5 bases, and 8 bases lay between the germline ends.

This rearrangement joins TRBV30 to TRBJ2-5, with D unresolved. Germline CDR1 is GTSNPN and CDR2 is SVGIG (reference sequence). V gave up 0 bases and J gave up 0 bases, with 8 bases separating them. The CDR3 contains 14 residues. This CDR3 is CAWSVDGYQETQYF. In DNA, the CDR3 is TGTGCCTGGAGTGTAGACGGGTACCAAGAGACCCAGTACTTC.

This clone occurred once. The chain joins TRBV7-2 to TRBJ2-1; 8 nucleotides align to TRBD2. The CDR3 covers 15 residues. V shed 1 base, J shed 2 bases, and the junction held 1 base outside the gene matches. Germline CDR1 and CDR2: SGHTA and FQGNSA. The CDR3 sequence is CASSLERGPYNEQFF. The CDR3 DNA is TGTGCCAGCAGCTTAGAGCGGGGGCCCTACAATGAGCAGTTCTTC.

J is TRBJ2-5 and V is TRBV7-6, with 7 bases aligning to TRBD1. V lost 5 bases and J lost 4; bases outside the gene matches: 7. The CDR3 runs to 14 residues. CDR1 is SGHVS, CDR2 FNYEAQ, per germline. The CDR3 sequence: CASSTSGGRETQYF. The CDR3 bases are TGTGCCAGCAGCACCTCAGGGGGTCGAGAGACCCAGTACTTC. Complete variable domain (other parts from reference TRBV7-6 and TRBJ2-5): GAGVSQSPRYKVTKRGQDVALRCDPISGHVSLYWYRQALGQGPEFLTYFNYEAQQDKSGLPNDRFSAERPEGSISTLTIQRTEQRDSAMYRCASSTSGGRETQYFGPGTRLLVL.

V is TRBV12-3 or TRBV12-4 and J is TRBJ2-7; D gene ambiguous. This CDR3 spans 12 amino acids. Trimming left V 5 bases short and J 5 bases short, with 10 bases between. CDR3 residues: CASSKLAHEQYF. The DNA of the CDR3 is TGTGCCAGCAGTAAACTGGCCCACGAGCAGTACTTC.

This chain uses TRBV4-2 with TRBJ1-2; a weak D match, TRBD1 (5 bases). There are 12 residues in the CDR3. The ends were cut back, 4 bases at V and 6 bases at J, with 9 bases in the middle. Germline assignment: CDR1 LGHNA and CDR2 YNFKEQ. The CDR3 protein is CASSPGWDGYTF. For the CDR3, the DNA is TGTGCCAGCAGCCCAGGGTGGGATGGCTACACCTTC.

This sequence joins TRBV20-1 and TRBJ1-2; 7 positions match TRBD1. This CDR3 contains 16 residues. Per germline, CDR1 DFQATT and CDR2 SNEGSKA (reference sequence). The V gene end was trimmed by 3 bases and the J gene end by 4 bases; junction bases not matched to a gene: 14. The CDR3 here is CSASQFVGQAIYGYTF. CDR3 coding DNA: TGCAGTGCTAGTCAGTTTGTAGGACAGGCCATCTATGGCTACACCTTC.

The chain uses TRBV12-5 and TRBJ2-3, with TRBD2 matching over 7 bases. CDR1 LGHNT and CDR2 FRNRAP come from the germline V gene. This CDR3 region has 13 residues. V lost 7 bases to trimming and J lost 3 bases; unmatched junction nucleotides: 4. CDR3 region: CASVSGGTDTQYF. The CDR3 nucleotides are TGTGCTAGTGTCTCCGGGGGGACAGATACGCAGTATTTT.

This CDR3 reads CASSLGFTDTQYF. CDR3 DNA sequence: TGTGCCAGTAGTTTGGGTTTCACAGATACGCAGTATTTT. This chain connects TRBV19 to TRBJ2-3; D unclear. Trimming stripped 5 bases from V and 2 bases from J, with 8 bases between. The length of the CDR3 is 13 residues. Germline loops: CDR1 LNHDA, CDR2 SQIVND (reference sequence).

Details on this clone: This CDR3 is also generated by other DNA sequences in the sample. CDR3 sequence (DNA): TGCGCCAGCAGCTTGTGGGGGACAGATACGCAGTATTTT. Its translation is CASSLWGTDTQYF. The rearrangement uses TRBV5-1 and TRBJ2-3; D may correspond to TRBD1 or TRBD2 (5 bases each). In germline, CDR1 is SGHRS, CDR2 YFSETQ. The CDR3 contains 13 residues. With 1 base removed from V and 3 bases from J, the gap between germline ends came to 6 bases.

This sequence joins TRBV27 and TRBJ2-7; D ambiguous. Trimming cost V 8 bases and J 0 bases, with 17 bases left between them. This CDR3 region has 15 residues. The V gene's germline CDR1 is MNHEY and CDR2 SMNVEV (reference sequence). Here the CDR3 DNA reads TGTGCCAGCGCCAGAGAACGGCCAAGCTCCTACGAGCAGTACTTC. Translated: CASARERPSSYEQYF.

V usage is TRBV5-8 and J usage is TRBJ1-3; D unresolved. The CDR3 runs 14 residues. V was trimmed by 4 bases and J by 1 base, leaving 9 bases between them. Germline values: CDR1 SGHTS, CDR2 YDEGEE. CDR3 nucleotides: TGTGCCAGCAGCCTTCGGACTTCTGGAAACACCATATATTTT. Translated, it gives CASSLRTSGNTIYF.

CDR3 bases: TGTGCCTGGAGCCAAACTAGACTAGCGGAGATACAAGAGACCCAGTACTTC. Translated: CAWSQTRLAEIQETQYF. The chain carries TRBV30 and TRBJ2-5; 9 nucleotides match TRBD2. Germline-derived CDR1 and CDR2 are GTSNPN and SVGIG (reference sequence). CDR3 length equals 17 residues. V was pared by 3 bases and J by 2 bases, with 13 bases of the junction left unmatched.